These 12 T cell receptor beta chains were sequenced from one sample in a study of blood T cell repertoires in COVID-19. TCRdb's copy holds only in-frame clones and misses some; the assay was immunoSEQ multiplex PCR. The repertoire has around 100,000 clones, roughly 79% of them found once; the top ten carry under 5.5%. The specimen was peripheral blood. The origin of the receptors is a man aged 80 or over with COVID-19, enrolled during active disease.

The gene calls are TRBV20-1 and TRBJ1-5; D is possibly TRBD1 (5 bases). CDR1 is DFQATT and CDR2 is SNEGSKA in the germline V gene (reference sequence). The CDR3 sequence is 14 residues long. Trimming left V 6 bases short and J 2 bases short, with 14 bases between. The CDR3 is CSASIPRGNQPQHF. The CDR3 DNA reads TGCAGTGCCAGTATCCCCAGGGGCAATCAGCCCCAGCATTTT.

This clone came up many times. The chain recombines TRBV2 with TRBJ1-5; D is ambiguous. The CDR3 extends over 11 amino acids. Germline V gene sequence: CDR1 SNHLY, CDR2 FYNNEI. Trimming shortened V by 3 bases and J by 9 bases, and 6 bases separated the two germline ends. The DNA of the CDR3 is TGTGCCAGCAGTGACGAGGGGCCCCAGCATTTT. Protein product: CASSDEGPQHF.

The rearrangement uses TRBV4-1 and TRBJ1-4; perhaps TRBD1 as D (5 bases). In germline, CDR1 is MGHRA, CDR2 YSYEKL. The CDR3 contains 14 residues. Trimming cost V 1 base and J 7 bases, with 10 bases left between them. CDR3 residues: CASSQAGRSEKLFF. CDR3 bases: TGCGCCAGCAGCCAAGCAGGGAGGAGTGAAAAACTGTTTTTT.

V is TRBV13 and J is TRBJ2-2; possibly TRBD2 for D (5 bases). The germline V gene has CDR1 PRHDT and CDR2 FYEKMQ (reference sequence). CDR3 length equals 16 residues. V lost 4 bases and J lost 7, with 19 bases in between. CDR3 sequence reads: CASSYETPGSGGELFF. The CDR3, as DNA: TGTGCCAGCAGCTACGAGACCCCGGGGTCTGGCGGGGAGCTGTTTTTT.

This chain joins TRBV2 and TRBJ2-3; TRBD1 matches at 10 bases. The J segment lost 3 bases and the V segment lost 8 bases, leaving 14 bases of the junction unmatched. Germline CDR1 is SNHLY and CDR2 is FYNNEI. The CDR3 spans 17 residues. CDR3 sequence: CASRDRGFGRGTDTQYF. For the CDR3, the DNA is TGTGCCAGCCGGGACAGGGGTTTCGGGAGAGGAACAGATACGCAGTATTTT. Full variable domain (outside the CDR3, taken from reference TRBV2 and TRBJ2-3): EPEVTQTPSHQVTQMGQEVILRCVPISNHLYFYWYRQILGQKVEFLVSFYNNEISEKSEIFDDQFSVERPDGSNFTLKIRSTKLEDSAMYFCASRDRGFGRGTDTQYFGPGTRLTVL.

The sample holds one count of this clone. This chain connects TRBV10-3 to TRBJ2-1; maybe TRBD2 (7 bases). Trimming removed 3 bases from V and 5 bases from J, with 14 bases in between. The CDR3 spans 15 residues. CDR1 ENHRY and CDR2 SYGVKD come from the germline V gene. CDR3 amino acids: CAISDYAGANNEQFF. DNA for the CDR3: TGTGCCATCAGTGACTATGCGGGGGCCAACAATGAGCAGTTCTTC.

This clone was detected only once. J is TRBJ1-1 and V is TRBV27; no clear D. Germline V gene lookup returns CDR1 MNHEY and CDR2 SMNVEV (reference sequence). This CDR3 is built from 13 residues. Trimming took 3 bases from V and 3 from J, leaving 8 bases between them. CDR3 DNA: TGTGCCAGCAGTTTTTTTCGGGACACTGAAGCTTTCTTT. It is translated as CASSFFRDTEAFF.

This rearrangement joins TRBV2 to TRBJ1-1; 8 bases are shared with TRBD1. The V segment lost 6 bases and the J segment 5 bases; nucleotides outside the gene matches: 8. CDR1 SNHLY and CDR2 FYNNEI come from the germline V gene. This CDR3 has 14 amino acids. In DNA form, the CDR3 reads TGTGCCAGCAGGAGGACAGGGACGAAGACTGAAGCTTTCTTT. Its translation is CASRRTGTKTEAFF.

CDR3 sequence reads: CASSLSTGFSPLHF. The CDR3 nucleotides are TGTGCCAGCAGCTTGTCGACAGGGTTTTCACCCCTCCACTTT. This chain uses TRBV7-9 with TRBJ1-6; 7 nucleotides align to TRBD1. This CDR3 contains 14 residues. Unmatched junction bases numbered 5, after V lost 3 bases and J lost 9 bases. CDR1 and CDR2 from the germline V gene are SEHNR and FQNEAQ (reference sequence).

The chain combines TRBV18 with TRBJ1-1; tentative D call: TRBD1 (6 bases). This CDR3 has 15 residues. Germline CDR1 and CDR2: KGHSH and LQKENI. The ends were cut back, 6 bases at V and 4 bases at J, with 18 bases in the middle. The CDR3 region is CASSIQGERGTEAFF. CDR3 nucleotides: TGTGCCAGCTCTATACAGGGTGAGAGGGGCACTGAAGCTTTCTTT.

This rearrangement joins TRBV11-2 to TRBJ1-2, with D tentatively TRBD1 (6 bases). With 0 bases removed from V and 2 bases from J, the gap between germline ends came to 16 bases. The CDR3 sequence is 17 residues long. Germline CDR1 is SGHAT and CDR2 is FQNNGV. The CDR3 spells CASSLDLPAGANYGYTF. CDR3 bases: TGTGCCAGCAGCTTAGATCTTCCGGCGGGGGCCAACTATGGCTACACCTTC.

The rearrangement uses TRBV11-1 and TRBJ2-1, with 7 nucleotides matching TRBD2. Germline CDR1 reads SGHAT; CDR2 reads FQDESV (reference sequence). With 1 base clipped from V and 5 bases from J, the junction kept 8 bases outside the gene matches. CDR3 size: 16 residues. In nucleotides, the CDR3 is TGTGCCAGCAGCTTAGTCGGCGGGAGAGTCCACAATGAGCAGTTCTTC. Translation gives CASSLVGGRVHNEQFF.